This TCR beta chain was sequenced in a study of T-cell reconstitution after alpha-beta-depleted transplantation in children. The V gene end was trimmed by 2 bases and the J gene end by 3 bases; junction bases not matched to a gene: 10. The CDR3 is 17 amino acids. Looked up from germline, CDR1 is SGHNT and CDR2 is YYREEE (reference sequence). As it was prepared, the TCRbeta library received unique molecular identifiers. One entry per CDR3 protein results from TCRdb running MiXCR on the PCR reads. The table has 150,000 to 250,000 distinct CDR3 sequences, 13% to 15% seen once. The chain couples TRBV5-4 to TRBJ2-3; 9 nucleotides line up with TRBD2. This specimen consisted of PBMCs from the stem cell graft donor, obtained from the stem cell graft. This clonotype was obtained from a human donor who donated a stem cell graft to a child with acute lymphoblastic leukemia. The CDR3 coding sequence is TGTGCCAGCAGCTTTAGTAGCGGGAGAGAGGGTACAGATACGCAGTATTTT. Its protein product is CASSFSSGREGTDTQYF.